This entry concerns a single T cell receptor beta chain. The V gene end was trimmed by 4 bases and the J gene end by 5 bases; junction bases not matched to a gene: 10. This CDR3 has 15 amino acids. Germline assignment: CDR1 SQVTM and CDR2 ANQGSEA. The table came from immunoSEQ multiplex PCR; TCRdb's copy has only in-frame clones and leaves some out. The sample lists some 80,000 clones, roughly 84% occurring once. This entry belongs to a study of T cell clones after liver transplantation. As for the study in general: Graft-donor-reactive sequences were compared with third-party-reactive TCRbeta sequences from pre-transplant mixed lymphocyte reactions.

This sequence originates from a human patient who received a liver transplant. A subset of T cells may come from the graft donor. This specimen was CD4+ T cells from blood, taken less than 50 months after liver transplant. The chain uses TRBV29-1 and TRBJ2-3, with 9 nucleotides matching TRBD1. CDR3 nucleotides: TGCAGCGTTGCCACGACAGGGGGGGGCGGAGATACGCAGTATTTT. It yields the protein CSVATTGGGGDTQYF.